The clone carrying this T cell receptor (beta chain) was seen repeatedly, ten times or more. V dropped 4 bases and J dropped 6; count of bases not matched to a gene: 10. This CDR3 has 15 residues. Germline CDR1 and CDR2: SGHNT and YENEEA. The data were obtained in a study of sequential checkpoint blockade in melanoma. Study overall: Randomization was 1:1 between first-line nivolumab→ipilimumab and ipilimumab→nivolumab. Some 22 patients had tumor biopsies before treatment and at week 13.

Treatment defined: randomized to nivolumab then ipilimumab (arm A) or the reverse (arm B). DNA-damaging chemotherapy had not been given to any patient beforehand. Only in-frame clones appear in the TCRdb table, and some are missing; sequencing was by immunoSEQ multiplex PCR. The sample lists almost 2,500 clones; 14% to 15% were seen once. This specimen consisted of tumor tissue (inferred from file names), obtained from a patient given nivolumab and ipilimumab in sequence. The chain carries TRBV11-3 and TRBJ2-7, with 9 nucleotides matching TRBD1. This clonotype originated in a human donor with melanoma. The CDR3 DNA reads as TGTGCCAGCAGCTCACTCCGGGACAGGGTCCCCGAGCAGTACTTC. This gives the protein CASSSLRDRVPEQYF.